This paragraph covers one TCR beta chain sequence. Its antigen is not known. At one end the junction does not follow the germline gene, possibly because of a read error. Quantitative 5'-RACE was performed with molecular barcodes, and it yielded the TCR beta libraries. TCRdb called the 5' RACE reads again in MiXCR, with one record for every CDR3 protein. Seen here are about 440,000 distinct CDR3 sequences, about 15% observed once, and the top ten hold over 0.9%. Germline CDR1 DFQATT, CDR2 SNEGSKA (reference sequence). The CDR3 is 12 residues long. The record originates from a study of CD8 T cells in ankylosing spondylitis. Overall study results and limits: Disease-linked clones displayed a CD8+ phenotype and appeared relatively rarely in peripheral blood. The clones that were linked to disease were reported to be significantly enriched in matched synovial fluid samples from ankylosing spondylitis patients. A TCR beta motif of fewer than ten highly homologous variants seemed to mark ankylosing spondylitis blood.

The source material was blood, either unsorted or a sorted T cell fraction (not recorded which). The clonotype was recovered from a male donor with ankylosing spondylitis. The chain combines TRBV20-1 with TRBJ2-7; unclear D gene. The CDR3 bases are TGCAGTGCTCAGGTCCTCTCCTACGAGCTGTACTTC. This gives the protein CSAQVLSYELYF.